A single sample gave rise to the 18 T cell receptor beta chains below, sequenced in a study of CD8 T cell repertoires and HIV-1 epitope variants. TCRdb's table, derived via immunoSEQ multiplex PCR, lists solely in-frame clones and lacks some. This sample has 95,000 or so clones, with just under 75% found just once. Input material: uncultured baseline CD8+ T cells from peripheral blood mononuclear cells (PBMCs). The receptors come from a male donor with HIV.

The chain employs TRBV9 and TRBJ2-2; D is unclear. Trimming took off 2 bases at V and 6 bases at J, with 11 bases between the two ends. This CDR3 spans 14 amino acids. Germline V gene sequence: CDR1 SGDLS, CDR2 YYNGEE. The CDR3 region has the DNA TGTGCCAGCAGCGTTATAGACGGCTCCGGGGAGCTGTTTTTT. Its translation: CASSVIDGSGELFF. Complete variable domain (other parts from reference TRBV9 and TRBJ2-2): DSGVTQTPKHLITATGQRVTLRCSPRSGDLSVYWYQQSLDQGLQFLIQYYNGEERAKGNILERFSAQQFPDLHSELNLSSLELGDSALYFCASSVIDGSGELFFGEGSRLTVL.

The genes are TRBV6-1 and TRBJ2-7, with 12 nucleotides matching TRBD2. The CDR3 consists of 17 residues. V was clipped by 2 bases and J by 7 bases; unmatched bases: 12. Looked up from germline, CDR1 is MNHNS and CDR2 is SASEGT. CDR3 coding DNA: TGTGCCAGCAGTGAAAGGACTAGCGGGATCGGGGTGAGGGAGCAGTACTTC. Its translation: CASSERTSGIGVREQYF.

The sample holds one count of this clone. This chain connects TRBV28 to TRBJ1-5; 8 bases align to TRBD1. The CDR3 consists of 16 residues. Germline trimming cut 4 bases from V and 4 bases from J; bases unmatched to any gene: 9. Germline assignment: CDR1 MDHEN and CDR2 SYDVKM. CDR3 region: CASSSLDRAGNQPQHF. In DNA form, the CDR3 reads TGTGCCAGCAGTTCCCTGGACAGGGCTGGGAATCAGCCCCAGCATTTT.

This chain uses TRBV2 with TRBJ2-7; no reliable D call. V was pared by 6 bases and J by 2 bases, with 11 bases between. The CDR3 contains 13 residues. CDR1 is SNHLY, CDR2 FYNNEI, per germline. The DNA for the CDR3 is TGTGCCAGCAGAGACACGGGCGCCTACGAGCAGTACTTC. Protein: CASRDTGAYEQYF.

V usage is TRBV18 and J usage is TRBJ2-7; D remains ambiguous. Trimming left V 4 bases short and J 8 bases short, with 18 bases between. The CDR3 has 14 residues. In germline, CDR1 is KGHSH, CDR2 LQKENI. The CDR3 DNA follows: TGTGCCAGCTCACGCTCGGGCGGTGCAGGAAAGCAGTACTTC. This translates into CASSRSGGAGKQYF.

The V gene is TRBV30, the J gene TRBJ2-5; 8 nucleotides align to TRBD2. The ends lost 1 base at V and 5 bases at J; junction bases unmatched: 9. The CDR3 contains 15 residues. CDR1 is GTSNPN and CDR2 is SVGIG in the germline V gene (reference sequence). CDR3 amino acids: CAWSAPGGPRETQYF. In nucleotides, the CDR3 is TGTGCCTGGAGTGCGCCGGGGGGGCCGAGGGAGACCCAGTACTTC.

The chain couples TRBV28 to TRBJ1-5; D possibly corresponds to TRBD1 (5 bases). The germline V and J ends were trimmed by 6 bases and 8 bases, with 17 bases remaining between them. The CDR3 is 14 residues long. CDR1 and CDR2 from the germline V gene are MDHEN and SYDVKM. The CDR3 is CASSLGTYLKPQHF. CDR3 nucleotide sequence: TGTGCCAGCAGCCTCGGGACGTATCTAAAGCCCCAGCATTTT.

The chain links TRBV7-9 to TRBJ1-2; D gene uncertain. The CDR3 has 12 amino acids. Germline assignment: CDR1 SEHNR and CDR2 FQNEAQ (reference sequence). V shed 5 bases and J shed 10 bases, with 14 bases lying between them. The CDR3 DNA follows: TGTGCCAGCAGCCCAGTCTTGGGCGACTACACCTTC. The encoded protein is CASSPVLGDYTF.

J is TRBJ1-2 and V is TRBV28; unclear D gene. The CDR3 has 13 residues. V was pared by 6 bases and J by 2 bases, with 10 bases between. Germline V gene sequence: CDR1 MDHEN, CDR2 SYDVKM. CDR3 sequence (DNA): TGTGCCAGCAGGAAAACGGGCAACTATGGCTACACCTTC. This codes for CASRKTGNYGYTF.

This clone was recorded once. The rearrangement uses TRBV7-9 and TRBJ2-7, with a possible D match to TRBD2 (7 bases). Germline-derived CDR1 and CDR2 are SEHNR and FQNEAQ (reference sequence). Trimming took 7 bases from V and 6 from J, leaving 16 bases between them. The CDR3 totals 13 residues. In DNA form, the CDR3 reads TGTGCCAGCACCAAGTCGGGGGGCGGCGAGCAGTACTTC. Translating it yields CASTKSGGGEQYF.

The chain combines TRBV12-5 with TRBJ1-5; TRBD1 matches at 7 bases. The CDR3 has 13 residues. V trimming: 7 bases; J trimming: 7 bases; junction bases outside the gene matches: 7. Germline CDR1 LGHNT, CDR2 FRNRAP. Here the CDR3 reads CASAEGGGQPQHF. Here the CDR3 DNA reads TGTGCTAGTGCAGAAGGGGGCGGACAGCCCCAGCATTTT.

This rearrangement joins TRBV5-1 to TRBJ1-1; no firm D call. Germline V gene sequence: CDR1 SGHRS, CDR2 YFSETQ. CDR3 length: 14 residues. The V gene lost 0 bases and the J gene lost 4 bases, with 10 bases spanning the gap. CDR3 amino acids: CASSLEYGFTEAFF. As DNA, the CDR3 is TGCGCCAGCAGCTTGGAATATGGGTTCACTGAAGCTTTCTTT. Using reference TRBV5-1 and TRBJ1-1 for the parts outside the CDR3, the full variable domain is KAGVTQTPRYLIKTRGQQVTLSCSPISGHRSVSWYQQTPGQGLQFLFEYFSETQRNKGNFPGRFSGRQFSNSRSEMNVSTLELGDSALYLCASSLEYGFTEAFFGQGTRLTVV.

The chain carries TRBV11-2 and TRBJ2-7; perhaps TRBD1 as D (6 bases). The ends were cut back, 5 bases at V and 1 base at J, with 12 bases in the middle. Germline V gene lookup returns CDR1 SGHAT and CDR2 FQNNGV. The CDR3 has 14 amino acids. DNA for the CDR3: TGTGCCAGCAGCCTGCAGGGACATTCCTACGAGCAGTACTTC. It codes for CASSLQGHSYEQYF.

As DNA, the CDR3 is TGTGCCAGCTCCCACGGCGGACTCCTAGCCAAAAACATTCAGTACTTC. Its translation is CASSHGGLLAKNIQYF. The chain couples TRBV27 to TRBJ2-4; possible D gene TRBD2, 5 bases. V dropped 8 bases and J dropped 0 bases, with 17 bases sitting between them. Germline V lookup: CDR1 MNHEY, CDR2 SMNVEV (reference sequence). CDR3 length: 16 amino acids.

The gene calls are TRBV7-9 and TRBJ2-7; maybe TRBD1 (6 bases). V was trimmed by 7 bases and J by 3 bases, leaving 16 bases between them. The germline CDR1 and CDR2 sequences are SEHNR and FQNEAQ (reference sequence). CDR3 length: 14 amino acids. In DNA form, the CDR3 reads TGTGCCAGCATGCGGACAGCCATGGGCTACGAGCAGTACTTC. Protein sequence: CASMRTAMGYEQYF.

V gene TRBV6-5 combines with J gene TRBJ2-7; the match to TRBD2 covers 8 bases. Looked up from germline, CDR1 is MNHEY and CDR2 is SVGAGI. The length of the CDR3 is 14 residues. The trim removed 6 bases at V and 2 bases at J, leaving 6 bases unmatched. DNA for the CDR3: TGTGCCAGCAGGATGACTAGCGTTACCTACGAGCAGTACTTC. Protein product: CASRMTSVTYEQYF.

The CDR3 DNA is TGTGCCAGCAGCCACTACGAGGTAGGCGAGCAGTACTTC. Translation: CASSHYEVGEQYF. The V call is TRBV4-2, the J call TRBJ2-7; no firm D call. The CDR3 runs to 13 residues. The germline CDR1 and CDR2 sequences are LGHNA and YNFKEQ. The germline V and J ends were trimmed by 3 bases and 6 bases, with 12 bases remaining between them.

The J gene is TRBJ1-4, the V gene TRBV7-8; the match to TRBD1 covers 8 bases. The V gene end was trimmed by 6 bases and the J gene end by 7 bases; junction bases not matched to a gene: 13. CDR1 is SGHVS, CDR2 FQNEAQ, per germline. The CDR3 loop spans 16 amino acids. The CDR3 sequence: CASRSYGQGAIEKLFF. CDR3 nucleotides: TGTGCCAGCAGATCATACGGCCAGGGGGCGATTGAAAAACTGTTTTTT.